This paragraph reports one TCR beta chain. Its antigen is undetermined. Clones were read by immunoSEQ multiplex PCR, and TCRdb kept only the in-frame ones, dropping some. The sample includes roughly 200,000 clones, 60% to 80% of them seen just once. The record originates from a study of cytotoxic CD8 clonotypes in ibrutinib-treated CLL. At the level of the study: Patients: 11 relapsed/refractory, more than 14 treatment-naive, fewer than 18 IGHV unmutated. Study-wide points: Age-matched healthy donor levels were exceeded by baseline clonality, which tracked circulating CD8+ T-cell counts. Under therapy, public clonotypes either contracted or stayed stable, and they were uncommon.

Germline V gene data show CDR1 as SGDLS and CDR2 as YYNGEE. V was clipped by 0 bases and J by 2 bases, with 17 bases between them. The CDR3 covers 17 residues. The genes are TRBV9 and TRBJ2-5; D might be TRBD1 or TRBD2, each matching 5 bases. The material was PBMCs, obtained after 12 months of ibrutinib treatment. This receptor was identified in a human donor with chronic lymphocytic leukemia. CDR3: CASSVEWGWSRQETQYF. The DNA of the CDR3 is TGTGCCAGCAGCGTAGAATGGGGGTGGAGTCGTCAAGAGACCCAGTACTTC.